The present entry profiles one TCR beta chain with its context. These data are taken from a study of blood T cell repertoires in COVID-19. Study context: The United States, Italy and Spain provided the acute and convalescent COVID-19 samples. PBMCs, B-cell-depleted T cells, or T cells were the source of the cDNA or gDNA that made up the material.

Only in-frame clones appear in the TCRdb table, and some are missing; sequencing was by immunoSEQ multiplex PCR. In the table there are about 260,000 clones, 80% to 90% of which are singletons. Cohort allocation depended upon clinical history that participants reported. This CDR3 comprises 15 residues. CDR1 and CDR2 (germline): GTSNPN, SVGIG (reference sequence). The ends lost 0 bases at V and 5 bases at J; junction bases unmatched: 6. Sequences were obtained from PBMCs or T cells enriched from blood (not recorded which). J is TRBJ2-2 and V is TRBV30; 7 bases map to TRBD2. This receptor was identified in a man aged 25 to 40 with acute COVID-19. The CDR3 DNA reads TGTGCCTGGAGTGTAGGCGGGAGCGGTACCGGGGAGCTGTTTTTT. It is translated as CAWSVGGSGTGELFF.